Listed here are 24 T cell receptor beta chains from one sample, sequenced in a study of cytomegalovirus exposure and HLA in healthy donors. The PCR employed 60 Vbeta primers together with 13 Jbeta primers. Data came from immunoSEQ multiplex PCR; TCRdb stores just in-frame clones and leaves some out. The table lists some 100,000 clones, roughly 77% of them singletons. The source material was PBMCs. Receptor source: a man aged 50 or older in good health and CMV-seropositive.

The CDR3 nucleotides are TGTGCCAGCATTCTAGGGACAGCCAGCTACGAGCAGTACTTC. It is translated as CASILGTASYEQYF. The gene calls are TRBV2 and TRBJ2-7, with 7 bases fitting TRBD1. CDR3 size: 14 residues. V shed 7 bases, J shed 3 bases, and the junction held 9 bases outside the gene matches. CDR1 and CDR2 from the germline V gene are SNHLY and FYNNEI.

This chain joins TRBV7-2 and TRBJ2-7; 7 nucleotides align to TRBD1. Unmatched junction bases numbered 0, after V lost 6 bases and J lost 4 bases. CDR1 SGHTA and CDR2 FQGNSA come from the germline V gene. The CDR3 contains 11 residues. The CDR3 coding sequence is TGTGCCAGCAGACAGGGGTACGAGCAGTACTTC. This codes for CASRQGYEQYF.

Only a few counts were recorded for this clone. The rearrangement uses TRBV6-5 and TRBJ1-4; D ambiguous. The germline CDR1 and CDR2 sequences are MNHEY and SVGAGI. V dropped 11 bases and J dropped 5 bases, with 18 bases sitting between them. This CDR3 spans 14 amino acids. CDR3 nucleotides: TGTGCCTCCCGCGGAATGATGGAAAATGAAAAACTGTTTTTT. Translating gives CASRGMMENEKLFF.

The chain carries TRBV28 and TRBJ1-1; perhaps TRBD1 as D (5 bases). V was trimmed by 1 base and J by 5 bases, leaving 14 bases between them. This CDR3 is 15 amino acids long. Germline CDR1 MDHEN, CDR2 SYDVKM. The CDR3 protein is CASSLYRITLTEAFF. The CDR3 nucleotides read TGTGCCAGCAGTTTATACAGGATTACCTTGACTGAAGCTTTCTTT. The whole variable domain, filled in from reference TRBV28 and TRBJ1-1, reads DVKVTQSSRYLVKRTGEKVFLECVQDMDHENMFWYRQDPGLGLRLIYFSYDVKMKEKGDIPEGYSVSREKKERFSLILESASTNQTSMYLCASSLYRITLTEAFFGQGTRLTVV.

The V and J genes are TRBV5-4 and TRBJ2-3; the match to TRBD2 covers 8 bases. Germline-derived CDR1 and CDR2 are SGHNT and YYREEE (reference sequence). This CDR3 is built from 15 residues. The V and J ends lost 3 bases and 2 bases, in that order; junction bases with no gene match: 5. This CDR3 reads CASSSRGGNTDTQYF. The CDR3 DNA follows: TGTGCCAGCAGCTCCCGGGGGGGAAACACAGATACGCAGTATTTT.

This clone was picked up a small number of times. The rearrangement joins TRBV11-2 to TRBJ1-3; D gene ambiguous. The V gene's germline CDR1 is SGHAT and CDR2 FQNNGV. V lost 1 base, J lost 4 bases, and 8 bases lay in between. CDR3 length: 14 residues. CDR3 loop: CASSLGSSGNTIYF. The CDR3 DNA follows: TGTGCCAGCAGCTTAGGAAGTAGCGGAAACACCATATATTTT.

Only one count was recorded for this clone. The gene calls are TRBV5-1 and TRBJ2-5; 7 bases agree with TRBD1. Germline values: CDR1 SGHRS, CDR2 YFSETQ. This CDR3 contains 14 residues. The junction had 6 bases not matched to a gene; V was cut back by 4 bases and J by 3 bases. The CDR3 spells CASSQDRVEETQYF. The CDR3 DNA follows: TGCGCCAGCAGCCAAGACAGGGTTGAAGAGACCCAGTACTTC.

This sequence joins TRBV5-1 and TRBJ2-1; D perhaps matches TRBD1 (7 bases). Deletions cut 3 bases from V and 2 bases from J, with 18 bases between. This CDR3 spans 17 amino acids. CDR1 and CDR2 (germline): SGHRS, YFSETQ. CDR3 nucleotides: TGCGCCAGCAGCTCGCGGAAGACAGGGAGGACCTACAATGAGCAGTTCTTC. Protein sequence: CASSSRKTGRTYNEQFF.

The chain employs TRBV6-5 and TRBJ1-2; the D is unclear. V was cut by 0 bases and J by 2 bases, with 10 bases left in between. Per the germline V gene, CDR1 is MNHEY and CDR2 is SVGAGI. The CDR3 covers 15 residues. The chain's CDR3 is CASSYSYSSNYGYTF. The CDR3, as DNA: TGTGCCAGCAGTTACTCTTACAGTTCCAACTATGGCTACACCTTC.

This sequence joins TRBV29-1 and TRBJ1-1, with 12 bases aligning to TRBD1. CDR1 is SQVTM and CDR2 is ANQGSEA in the germline V gene. There are 13 residues in the CDR3. Losses at the gene ends were 6 bases for V and 5 bases for J; bases not matched to a gene: 4. CDR3 in DNA: TGCAGCGTGGGACAGGGGGCGAAAACTGAAGCTTTCTTT. Translating gives CSVGQGAKTEAFF.

The chain links TRBV21-1 to TRBJ2-3; the D call TRBD1 from the table was never checked on the DNA. TRBV21-1 is noted as a pseudogene. The CDR3 runs 17 residues. CDR3 amino acids: CASRKDRGLPSTDTQYF. The CDR3 DNA follows: TGTGCCAGCCGTAAGGACAGGGGACTCCCTAGCACAGATACGCAGTATTTT.

The chain joins TRBV11-3 to TRBJ2-3; 7 nucleotides agree with TRBD1. After removal of 3 bases from V and 2 bases from J, the junction contained 2 bases not matched to a gene. In germline, CDR1 is SGHNT, CDR2 YENEEA. The CDR3 is 14 amino acids. The CDR3 here is CASSFQGDTDTQYF. The CDR3 DNA reads as TGTGCCAGCAGCTTCCAGGGGGACACAGATACGCAGTATTTT.

Remarks on this clone: Different DNA sequences within this sample yield the same CDR3. The chain uses TRBV1 and TRBJ1-6; the table's D call TRBD1 went unverified against the DNA. TRBV1 is annotated as a pseudogene. The CDR3 totals 15 residues. Here the CDR3 reads CTSRPTGVQNSPLHF. The CDR3 DNA reads as TGCACCAGCAGACCGACAGGGGTACAAAATTCGCCCCTCCACTTT.

CDR3 amino acids: CASSVSRVLGPDGYTF. DNA of the CDR3: TGTGCCAGTAGTGTCTCCAGGGTATTGGGGCCCGATGGCTACACCTTC. The chain employs TRBV19 and TRBJ1-2; a weak D match, TRBD1 (5 bases). The CDR3 is 16 residues long. The germline V gene has CDR1 LNHDA and CDR2 SQIVND (reference sequence). With 5 bases removed from V and 6 bases from J, the gap between germline ends came to 22 bases.

The chain has TRBV2 and TRBJ1-4, with D possibly TRBD1 on 6 matching bases. Germline CDR1 SNHLY, CDR2 FYNNEI. CDR3 length equals 12 residues. V was trimmed by 6 bases and J by 8 bases, leaving 10 bases between them. The CDR3 region is CASRQGGEKLFF. The CDR3 DNA is TGTGCCAGCAGACAGGGAGGGGAAAAACTGTTTTTT.

The chain links TRBV5-3 to TRBJ2-7; the D gene is possibly TRBD2 (5 bases). TRBV5-3 is reported as an ORF; its role is uncertain. V was shortened by 3 bases and J by 5 bases, with 9 bases between the two germline ends. The CDR3 runs 12 residues. CDR3 amino acids: CARSSLVHEQYF. CDR3 nucleotides: TGTGCCAGAAGCTCACTAGTCCACGAGCAGTACTTC.

The chain joins TRBV10-3 to TRBJ2-5; a possible D gene is TRBD1 (5 bases). The end of the DNA is better explained by TRBJ2-7, so the J call may be wrong. This CDR3 is built from 12 residues. Per germline, CDR1 ENHRY and CDR2 SYGVKD. CDR3 bases: TGTGCCATCAGTGGACAGTCCTACGAGCAGTACTTC. It is translated as CAISGQSYEQYF.

CDR3 DNA: TGTGCCAGCAGTTACTCGCGAATTACGAACACCGGGGAGCTGTTTTTT. Its protein is CASSYSRITNTGELFF. The chain recombines TRBV6-5 with TRBJ2-2; D is unresolved. This CDR3 contains 16 residues. V was shortened by 0 bases and J by 0 bases, with 8 bases between the two germline ends. Germline V gene sequence: CDR1 MNHEY, CDR2 SVGAGI.

This chain joins TRBV9 and TRBJ2-2; D uncertain. The CDR3 has 12 residues. V dropped 6 bases and J dropped 6 bases, with 9 bases sitting between them. The germline gives CDR1 SGDLS, CDR2 YYNGEE. The DNA of the CDR3 is TGTGCCAGCACCCCGGGTGCCGGGGAGCTGTTTTTT. Residues: CASTPGAGELFF.

Written as DNA, the CDR3 is TGTGCCAGCAGTTCCAGGAGGGAGACCCAGTACTTC. It encodes CASSSRRETQYF. The genes are TRBV6-6 and TRBJ2-5; a weak D match, TRBD2 (5 bases). The CDR3 totals 12 residues. Looked up from germline, CDR1 is MNHNY and CDR2 is SVGAGI (reference sequence). Trimming stripped 4 bases from V and 5 bases from J, with 8 bases between.

This sequence joins TRBV5-1 and TRBJ2-2; no definite D call. The V end was cut by 0 bases, the J end by 6 bases, with 6 bases between. Germline CDR1 and CDR2: SGHRS and YFSETQ. CDR3 length: 13 amino acids. As DNA, the CDR3 is TGCGCCAGCAGCTTGGCAAACTCCGGGGAGCTGTTTTTT. Amino acids: CASSLANSGELFF.

The chain has TRBV5-1 and TRBJ1-4; 8 bases match TRBD1. Looked up from germline, CDR1 is SGHRS and CDR2 is YFSETQ. The CDR3 is 16 amino acids. J lost 4 bases, V lost 0 bases, and 5 bases had no gene match. The CDR3 nucleotides are TGCGCCAGCAGCTTGGGTGGAGGACAGGGTAATGAAAAACTGTTTTTT. Protein sequence: CASSLGGGQGNEKLFF.

This sequence joins TRBV5-5 and TRBJ2-7; TRBD2 aligns across 9 bases. The CDR3 loop spans 17 amino acids. V shed 5 bases, J shed 0 bases, and the junction held 12 bases outside the gene matches. Germline assignment: CDR1 SGHKS and CDR2 YYEKEE (reference sequence). The CDR3 protein is CASSSGLAGYSSYEQYF. As DNA, the CDR3 is TGTGCCAGCAGTAGCGGGCTAGCGGGGTACTCCTCCTACGAGCAGTACTTC.

The chain joins TRBV6-6 to TRBJ1-6; 7 nucleotides align to TRBD1. The CDR3 runs to 16 residues. Germline V gene data show CDR1 as MNHNY and CDR2 as SVGAGI (reference sequence). Trimming removed 0 bases from V and 9 bases from J; junction bases left unmatched: 8. CDR3 amino acids: CASSYSTQGGGSPLHF. CDR3 coding DNA: TGTGCCAGCAGTTACTCGACGCAGGGGGGAGGTTCACCCCTCCACTTT.